This is a list of T cell receptor beta chains from one sample in a study of T cells in Graves' hyperthyroidism and ophthalmopathy. TCRdb re-called the multiplex PCR reads with MiXCR, one entry per CDR3 protein. The table has about 600,000 distinct CDR3 sequences, about 15% seen once. Sequencing was performed on blood. The receptors come from a woman aged 50 to 65 with Graves' ophthalmopathy. Both conserved end residues are trimmed from each CDR3. The order of the fields is J gene, D gene, V gene, CDR3 length, CDR3 protein. A D gene is named only where the DNA matches it firmly.

j_call: TRBJ1-5
d_call: TRBD1
v_call: TRBV9
cdr3_length: 11
cdr3_aa: ASSVGQNQPQH

j_call: TRBJ2-1
d_call: .
v_call: TRBV3-2
cdr3_length: 14
cdr3_aa: ASSQECGRAFDEQF

j_call: TRBJ1-2
d_call: .
v_call: TRBV28
cdr3_length: 13
cdr3_aa: ASSFKSGGNYGYT

j_call: TRBJ2-1
d_call: TRBD2
v_call: TRBV28
cdr3_length: 12
cdr3_aa: ASRAGGNYNEQF

j_call: TRBJ2-5
d_call: .
v_call: TRBV30
cdr3_length: 12
cdr3_aa: AWSAGTVQETQY

j_call: TRBJ2-6
d_call: .
v_call: TRBV28
cdr3_length: 15
cdr3_aa: ASNQISGGAGANVLT

j_call: TRBJ2-7
d_call: TRBD1
v_call: TRBV27
cdr3_length: 14
cdr3_aa: ASSSPTGLYYYEQY

j_call: TRBJ2-7
d_call: .
v_call: TRBV6-5
cdr3_length: 15
cdr3_aa: ASSYSTRKTSSYEQY

j_call: TRBJ2-7
d_call: .
v_call: TRBV19
cdr3_length: 12
cdr3_aa: ASSTMTNTYEQY

j_call: TRBJ2-3
d_call: TRBD2
v_call: TRBV5-1
cdr3_length: 13
cdr3_aa: ASSSGLAGVDTQY

j_call: TRBJ1-5
d_call: TRBD1
v_call: TRBV6-2/TRBV6-3
cdr3_length: 13
cdr3_aa: ASSETQGVGQPQH

j_call: TRBJ1-2
d_call: TRBD1
v_call: TRBV7-9
cdr3_length: 12
cdr3_aa: ASSADRASRGYT

j_call: TRBJ1-1
d_call: .
v_call: TRBV10-3
cdr3_length: 13
cdr3_aa: AISEFRAMNTEAF

j_call: TRBJ1-4
d_call: .
v_call: TRBV7-4
cdr3_length: 14
cdr3_aa: ASSFMERFSNEKLF

j_call: TRBJ1-1
d_call: .
v_call: TRBV7-9
cdr3_length: 14
cdr3_aa: ASSSRQAVKNTEAF

j_call: TRBJ2-1
d_call: .
v_call: TRBV7-8
cdr3_length: 13
cdr3_aa: ASSWGSGVGDEQF

j_call: TRBJ2-5
d_call: TRBD2
v_call: TRBV5-1
cdr3_length: 13
cdr3_aa: ASSLVLAGEETQY

j_call: TRBJ2-1
d_call: TRBD2
v_call: TRBV9
cdr3_length: 12
cdr3_aa: ASSVAREGREQF

j_call: TRBJ2-7
d_call: .
v_call: TRBV11-2
cdr3_length: 12
cdr3_aa: ASSLAQGGHEQY

j_call: TRBJ2-6
d_call: .
v_call: TRBV5-4
cdr3_length: 12
cdr3_aa: ASSRESGANVLT

j_call: TRBJ1-2
d_call: .
v_call: TRBV20-1
cdr3_length: 11
cdr3_aa: SARDSRSYGYT

j_call: TRBJ2-1
d_call: .
v_call: TRBV7-2
cdr3_length: 11
cdr3_aa: ASSFLGNDEQF

j_call: TRBJ1-2
d_call: TRBD1
v_call: TRBV6-2/TRBV6-3
cdr3_length: 12
cdr3_aa: ASSSRDRGDGYT

j_call: TRBJ2-7
d_call: .
v_call: TRBV6-1
cdr3_length: 8
cdr3_aa: ATKSDEQY

j_call: TRBJ2-7
d_call: .
v_call: TRBV11-3
cdr3_length: 11
cdr3_aa: ASSLRADYEQY

j_call: TRBJ2-2
d_call: .
v_call: TRBV6-1
cdr3_length: 13
cdr3_aa: ASRPGTMNTGELF

j_call: TRBJ2-7
d_call: .
v_call: TRBV20-1
cdr3_length: 12
cdr3_aa: SAKQMAWDYEQY

j_call: TRBJ2-3
d_call: TRBD1
v_call: TRBV15
cdr3_length: 14
cdr3_aa: ATTNASGQGRDTQY

j_call: TRBJ2-7
d_call: TRBD1
v_call: TRBV2
cdr3_length: 13
cdr3_aa: ASRAGTGTRREQY

j_call: TRBJ2-1
d_call: .
v_call: TRBV7-9
cdr3_length: 14
cdr3_aa: ASSPDRGNSYNEQF

j_call: TRBJ1-2
d_call: TRBD1
v_call: TRBV6-1
cdr3_length: 13
cdr3_aa: ASSEDRRTNYGYT

j_call: TRBJ1-1
d_call: .
v_call: TRBV19
cdr3_length: 13
cdr3_aa: ASSTMTGAGTEAF

j_call: TRBJ2-3
d_call: TRBD2
v_call: TRBV11-2
cdr3_length: 14
cdr3_aa: ASSALAGGRPDTQY

j_call: TRBJ1-6
d_call: .
v_call: TRBV7-2
cdr3_length: 13
cdr3_aa: ASSPPGTRGSPLH

j_call: TRBJ1-2
d_call: .
v_call: TRBV29-1
cdr3_length: 11
cdr3_aa: SVEGRFNYGYT

j_call: TRBJ2-1
d_call: .
v_call: TRBV29-1
cdr3_length: 12
cdr3_aa: SVSPQAADNEQF

j_call: TRBJ2-3
d_call: .
v_call: TRBV14
cdr3_length: 14
cdr3_aa: ASSQDSWSGTDTQY

j_call: TRBJ2-1
d_call: TRBD2
v_call: TRBV10-3
cdr3_length: 12
cdr3_aa: AISWTSGRDEQF

j_call: TRBJ1-1
d_call: .
v_call: TRBV30
cdr3_length: 8
cdr3_aa: ASPNTEAF

j_call: TRBJ2-1
d_call: TRBD2
v_call: TRBV20-1
cdr3_length: 12
cdr3_aa: SAIGLALYNEQF

j_call: TRBJ2-3
d_call: .
v_call: TRBV15
cdr3_length: 15
cdr3_aa: ATSRDRAGTSTDTQY

j_call: TRBJ1-5
d_call: TRBD1
v_call: TRBV7-2
cdr3_length: 13
cdr3_aa: ASSLGGQGWQPQH

j_call: TRBJ1-1
d_call: TRBD1
v_call: TRBV7-9
cdr3_length: 13
cdr3_aa: ASSGETGAYTEAF

j_call: TRBJ1-5
d_call: .
v_call: TRBV4-3
cdr3_length: 14
cdr3_aa: ASSQGLSEGNQPQH